This TCR beta chain was sequenced in a study of T cells in Graves' hyperthyroidism and ophthalmopathy. About the research overall: The blood sample was taken at first diagnosis, before treatment began.

V was trimmed by 5 bases and J by 11 bases, leaving 15 bases between them. The CDR3 has 12 amino acids. Germline CDR1 SEHNR, CDR2 FQNEAQ (reference sequence). Comment on this clonotype: Its antigen is not identified.

Study-level results: In blood, most of the thyroid clonotypes expanded above 0.001 were also present.

Researchers amplified the TCR beta CDR3 regions from RNA transcripts. The HTBI primer set drove a first-round RT-PCR of the TCR CDR3. Each CDR3 protein is one row after TCRdb ran MiXCR on the multiplex PCR reads. The sample shows hundreds of thousands of distinct CDR3 sequences, approximately 16% of them seen only once. Patients between 18 and 65 years old had hyperthyroidism, newly diagnosed and lasting under 2 months. The sequence derives from a man between 40 and 49 years old with Graves' hyperthyroidism. This sequence joins TRBV7-9 and TRBJ1-1, with D tentatively TRBD1 (6 bases). Sequenced sample: blood. The DNA for the CDR3 is TGTGCCAGCAGCATAAATAGGGGGATGGCTTTCTTT. Protein product: CASSINRGMAFF.